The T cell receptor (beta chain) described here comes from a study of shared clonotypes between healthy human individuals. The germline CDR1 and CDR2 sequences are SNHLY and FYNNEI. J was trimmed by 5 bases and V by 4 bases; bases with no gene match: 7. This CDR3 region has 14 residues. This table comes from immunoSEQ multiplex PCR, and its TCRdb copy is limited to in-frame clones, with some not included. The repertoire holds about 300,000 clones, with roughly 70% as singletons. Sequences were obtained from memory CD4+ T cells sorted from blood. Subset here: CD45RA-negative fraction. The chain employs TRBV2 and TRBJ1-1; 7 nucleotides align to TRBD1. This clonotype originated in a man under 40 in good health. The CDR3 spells CASSVDRVGTEAFF. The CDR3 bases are TGTGCCAGCAGTGTAGACAGGGTCGGGACTGAAGCTTTCTTT.